Listed below are T cell receptor beta chains from one sample, sequenced in a study of T cells in Graves' hyperthyroidism and ophthalmopathy. TCRdb recomputed calls from the multiplex PCR reads with MiXCR, one row per CDR3 protein. The sample holds fewer than 350,000 distinct CDR3 sequences, roughly 15% seen once. The source material was blood. The receptors stem from a woman under 40 with Graves' hyperthyroidism that later progressed to Graves' ophthalmopathy. Both conserved end residues are part of each CDR3. A D gene is named only where the DNA matches it firmly. Clone size is given for some rows only: seen once, a few or many times, or a class if the clone is expanded.

j_gene | abundance | v_gene | d_gene | CDR3nt | CDR3aa
TRBJ2-3 | many | TRBV7-2 | TRBD2 | TGTGCCAGCAGCTTACGACCGGGAGGGCCTGGAGATACGCAGTATTTT | CASSLRPGGPGDTQYF
TRBJ2-1 | many | TRBV28 | TRBD2 | TGTGCCAGCAGTAGTTCGACTAGCTGGAGGTACAATGAGCAGTTCTTC | CASSSSTSWRYNEQFF
TRBJ2-3 | many | TRBV10-3 | TRBD1 | TGTGCCATCAGCCCAGGGGGCCTAAGCACAGATACGCAGTATTTT | CAISPGGLSTDTQYF
TRBJ2-1 | many | TRBV29-1 | TRBD2 | TGCAGCGTTGGAGGGCTAGCGGGAGCCAATGAGCAGTTCTTC | CSVGGLAGANEQFF
TRBJ1-1 | many | TRBV2 | - | TGTGCCAGCAGTCTACTGACCCTGAACACTGAAGCTTTCTTT | CASSLLTLNTEAFF
TRBJ2-7 | many | TRBV7-2 | TRBD1 | TGTGCCAGCAGCTTCCCCCTGGACAGGGGTACCTACGAGCAGTACTTC | CASSFPLDRGTYEQYF
TRBJ1-2 | - | TRBV20-1 | - | TGCAGTGCTAGAGGGGGAACTCAGTATGGCTACACCTTC | CSARGGTQYGYTF
TRBJ2-7 | many | TRBV7-2 | - | TGTGCCAGCAGCTTCACTGGGTCCCAGGGGCAGTACTTC | CASSFTGSQGQYF
TRBJ2-3 | - | TRBV18 | TRBD2 | TGTGCCAGCTCACCCCTACTGACTAGCGGGAGCTCAGATACGCAGTATTTT | CASSPLLTSGSSDTQYF
TRBJ2-1 | many | TRBV6-2/TRBV6-3 | - | TGTGCCAGCAGTTACGGGAGGCGGTACAATGAGCAGTTCTTC | CASSYGRRYNEQFF
TRBJ1-1 | - | TRBV5-1 | TRBD1 | TGCGCCAGCAGCTTCACAGGGGAGGTAGCTTTCTTT | CASSFTGEVAFF
TRBJ2-3 | few | TRBV5-5 | TRBD2 | TGTGCCAGCAGCTTGTCTCAAGCGGGGGCGACGCAGTATTTT | CASSLSQAGATQYF
TRBJ1-6 | few | TRBV20-1 | TRBD1 | TGCAGTGCCCGACGAGGGACAGGGGAACGGGAACCCCTCCACTTT | CSARRGTGEREPLHF
TRBJ1-1 | - | TRBV11-2 | TRBD1 | TGTGCCAGCAGCTCAGGGACAGGGGTGACTGAAGCTTTCTTT | CASSSGTGVTEAFF
TRBJ2-1 | many | TRBV4-3 | TRBD2 | TGCGCCAGCAGCCAAGATCGAGCGGGAGGGCCCCACAATGAGCAGTTCTTC | CASSQDRAGGPHNEQFF
TRBJ1-2 | many | TRBV20-1 | - | TGCAGTGCTAGAGACCCAGGGGCCTATGGCTACACCTTC | CSARDPGAYGYTF
TRBJ2-1 | - | TRBV7-3 | TRBD1 | TGTGCCAGCAGCCCCGGACAGGGGGAGCCCCCCAATGAGCAGTTCTTC | CASSPGQGEPPNEQFF
TRBJ2-2 | many | TRBV3-1 | - | TGTGCCAGCGGGCGTGACAGCCGGGACTTTTACTCGAACACCGGGGAGCTGTTTTTT | CASGRDSRDFYSNTGELFF
TRBJ2-6 | few | TRBV6-1 | - | TGTGCCAGCCGTAAGAGCTCTGGGGCCAACGTCCTGACTTTC | CASRKSSGANVLTF
TRBJ2-7 | many | TRBV27 | - | TGTGCCAGCAGTTTAACTGGGAACGAGCAGTACTTC | CASSLTGNEQYF
TRBJ2-1 | few | TRBV19 | - | TGTGCCAGTAGCAACTATGATTACAATGAGCAGTTCTTC | CASSNYDYNEQFF
TRBJ1-5 | many | TRBV7-9 | - | TGTGCCAGCAGCCCCGACAGCCTCAATCAGCCCCAGCATTTT | CASSPDSLNQPQHF
TRBJ1-5 | many | TRBV2 | TRBD1 | TGTGCCAGCGGGGAGGACAGGGCTGGCAATCAGCCCCAGCATTTT | CASGEDRAGNQPQHF
TRBJ1-2 | many | TRBV19 | TRBD1 | TGTGCCGGTTACAGGGGCAACTATGGCTACACCTTC | CAGYRGNYGYTF
TRBJ1-4 | many | TRBV12-3/TRBV12-4 | TRBD1 | TGTGCCAGCAGCCGGACAGGGGGCAATGAAAAACTGTTTTTT | CASSRTGGNEKLFF
TRBJ2-1 | many | TRBV24-1 | TRBD2 | TGTGCCACTGCACGGGACTACAACAATGAGCAGTTCTTC | CATARDYNNEQFF
TRBJ2-5 | few | TRBV13 | - | TGTGCCAGCAGCTTATGGGCGCAAGAGACCCAGTACTTC | CASSLWAQETQYF
TRBJ2-7 | - | TRBV11-2 | - | TGTGCCAGCAGCTCGGTCGGGCGGGGGCTCCTGGACGAGCAGTACTTC | CASSSVGRGLLDEQYF
TRBJ1-6 | - | TRBV12-3/TRBV12-4 | TRBD1 | TGTGCCAGCAGTCCTCGAGGGACAGGTGGTTCACCCCTCCACTTT | CASSPRGTGGSPLHF
TRBJ2-3 | - | TRBV9 | - | TGTGCCAGCGAATCCTTGGGGGGAGAGGGCACAGATACGCAGTATTTT | CASESLGGEGTDTQYF
TRBJ2-5 | many | TRBV7-9 | - | TGTGCCAGCAGCCCGAGATACCAAGAGACCCAGTACTTC | CASSPRYQETQYF
TRBJ2-7 | - | TRBV5-4 | TRBD2 | TGTGCCAGCAGCACCGCTAGCGGCTCCTACGAGCAGTACTTC | CASSTASGSYEQYF
TRBJ2-1 | - | TRBV29-1 | - | TGCAGCGCCGGGCTCGGAGGGAATGAGCAGTTCTTC | CSAGLGGNEQFF
TRBJ2-3 | many | TRBV20-1 | - | TGCAGTGCCCACTCTAAGATGAAGAGCACAGATACGCAGTATTTT | CSAHSKMKSTDTQYF
TRBJ2-6 | few | TRBV19 | - | TGTGCCAGTAGCCCGAGGGCAGGGGCCGCCCCTGGGGCCAACGTCCTGACTTTC | CASSPRAGAAPGANVLTF
TRBJ2-5 | many | TRBV5-6 | TRBD1 | TGTGCCAGCAGCTTGGCGGGACAGCAAGAGACCCAGTACTTC | CASSLAGQQETQYF
TRBJ2-6 | - | TRBV5-6 | - | TGTGCCAGCAGCCGGACATTTACTGGGGCCAACGTCCTGACTTTC | CASSRTFTGANVLTF
TRBJ1-1 | - | TRBV7-9 | TRBD1 | TGTGCCAGCAGCCGACAGGGATCCCCGAACACTGAAGCTTTCTTT | CASSRQGSPNTEAFF
TRBJ2-2 | few | TRBV6-1 | - | TGTGCCAGCAGTTCCAGTCAGGGGGGCCCCGGGGAGCTGTTTTTT | CASSSSQGGPGELFF
TRBJ2-5 | many | TRBV7-8 | TRBD2 | TGTGCCAGCAGCAACGGACTAGCCGAGACCCAGTACTTC | CASSNGLAETQYF
TRBJ2-5 | few | TRBV29-1 | - | TGCAGCGTCTTCCTGACAGGAGGCTCCCCTCAAGAGACCCAGTACTTC | CSVFLTGGSPQETQYF
TRBJ2-3 | many | TRBV20-1 | - | TGCAGTGCCACTCCTCACATTGCAGATACGCAGTATTTT | CSATPHIADTQYF
TRBJ2-1 | few | TRBV29-1 | - | TGCAGCATGACCGCAGGGAGCTCCTACAATGAGCAGTTCTTC | CSMTAGSSYNEQFF
TRBJ1-6 | few | TRBV19 | - | TGTGCCAGTACTCACCGGCTGGGGAGCAATACAGATTCACCCCTCCACTTT | CASTHRLGSNTDSPLHF
TRBJ2-5 | many | TRBV28 | - | TGTGCCAGCAGTCCATTCCCTCGGCGGAACCAAGAGACCCAGTACTTC | CASSPFPRRNQETQYF
TRBJ2-7 | many | TRBV20-1 | TRBD2 | TGCAGTGCTAGTCCTCTAGCGGGAGGGCCAGATCCCCGTGGATACGAGCAGTACTTC | CSASPLAGGPDPRGYEQYF